This is a list of T cell receptor beta chains from one sample in a study of OX40 agonist ivuxolimab in advanced cancers. The protocol was immunoSEQ multiplex PCR, while the TCRdb copy is restricted to in-frame clones and leaves out a portion. The sample records around 60,000 clones, about 90% being singletons. Sequencing was performed on CD4+ or CD8+ T cells sorted from blood, taken in a trial of the OX40 agonist ivuxolimab. The receptors come from an adult with an advanced solid tumor such as melanoma, head and neck, liver or kidney cancer. Each CDR3 is given with its conserved first and last residue. Clone size is not always given. Where it is, it says once, few, many or a class for expanded clones.

v_gene: TRBV2; j_gene: TRBJ2-1; abundance: .; CDR3aa: CATRDRSSNEQFF
v_gene: TRBV19; j_gene: TRBJ2-1; abundance: .; CDR3aa: CASSYTSGRRNEQFF
v_gene: TRBV21-1; j_gene: TRBJ2-3; abundance: .; CDR3aa: CASSKVWTSGRPDTQYF
v_gene: TRBV6-5; j_gene: TRBJ2-6; abundance: once; CDR3aa: CASSYVGGANVLTF
v_gene: TRBV6-5; j_gene: TRBJ1-2; abundance: .; CDR3aa: CASSPGRYGYTF
v_gene: TRBV6-5; j_gene: TRBJ2-7; abundance: once; CDR3aa: CASRSGQIFEQYF
v_gene: TRBV28; j_gene: TRBJ1-5; abundance: few; CDR3aa: CASSKGQVGHF
v_gene: TRBV21-1; j_gene: TRBJ2-3; abundance: .; CDR3aa: CASSRKGTSGSTDTQYF
v_gene: TRBV28; j_gene: TRBJ1-2; abundance: .; CDR3aa: CASRPAPNYGYTF
v_gene: TRBV28; j_gene: TRBJ1-5; abundance: .; CDR3aa: CASIRGPYDSNQPQHF
v_gene: TRBV5-6; j_gene: TRBJ2-1; abundance: .; CDR3aa: CASSSLFATSAYNEQFF
v_gene: TRBV7-2; j_gene: TRBJ2-7; abundance: .; CDR3aa: CASSLGQVYEQYF
v_gene: TRBV19; j_gene: TRBJ2-1; abundance: .; CDR3aa: CASSITAYNEQFF
v_gene: TRBV7-2; j_gene: TRBJ2-1; abundance: .; CDR3aa: CASSPTPGPLLNNEQFF
v_gene: TRBV7-2; j_gene: TRBJ2-1; abundance: .; CDR3aa: CASSLVGGTSGRLYNEQFF
v_gene: TRBV2; j_gene: TRBJ1-1; abundance: .; CDR3aa: CASSENPGGRNTEAFF
v_gene: TRBV11-3; j_gene: TRBJ2-5; abundance: .; CDR3aa: CASSSTSTSGKETQYF
v_gene: TRBV6-5; j_gene: TRBJ2-1; abundance: .; CDR3aa: CASSKSEDEQFF
v_gene: TRBV7-6; j_gene: TRBJ2-1; abundance: .; CDR3aa: CASSLRLAGAINEQFF
v_gene: TRBV28; j_gene: TRBJ2-2; abundance: .; CDR3aa: CASRTLGSNTGELFF
v_gene: TRBV4-1; j_gene: TRBJ1-1; abundance: .; CDR3aa: CASSQIKSFGGAFF
v_gene: TRBV6-4; j_gene: TRBJ1-1; abundance: .; CDR3aa: CASSDWGLGTEAFF
v_gene: TRBV6-1; j_gene: TRBJ2-5; abundance: .; CDR3aa: CASSPPGPLLETQYF
v_gene: TRBV27; j_gene: TRBJ2-7; abundance: once; CDR3aa: CASSPTGGEYEQYF
v_gene: TRBV7-2; j_gene: TRBJ2-7; abundance: .; CDR3aa: CASSLNRGSYEQYF
v_gene: TRBV4-3; j_gene: TRBJ2-1; abundance: .; CDR3aa: CASSEQGFSYNEQFF
v_gene: TRBV7-6; j_gene: TRBJ2-7; abundance: .; CDR3aa: CASSLGLDYEQYF
v_gene: TRBV15; j_gene: TRBJ2-1; abundance: .; CDR3aa: CATSRGSQGLNYNEQFF
v_gene: TRBV4-1; j_gene: TRBJ2-7; abundance: .; CDR3aa: CASSYGLADYEQYF
v_gene: TRBV19; j_gene: TRBJ2-1; abundance: .; CDR3aa: CASSLNSYNEQFF
v_gene: TRBV19; j_gene: TRBJ2-3; abundance: .; CDR3aa: CASSNLAGIGTDTQYF
v_gene: TRBV11-2; j_gene: TRBJ2-1; abundance: .; CDR3aa: CASSIGGLNEQFF
v_gene: TRBV5-4; j_gene: TRBJ2-6; abundance: .; CDR3aa: CASSLANVLTF
v_gene: TRBV10-3; j_gene: TRBJ2-3; abundance: .; CDR3aa: CAISSSAAGDTQYF
v_gene: TRBV6-1; j_gene: TRBJ1-1; abundance: .; CDR3aa: CASSELGANTEAFF
v_gene: TRBV28; j_gene: TRBJ2-3; abundance: .; CDR3aa: CASSGILAGEDTQYF
v_gene: TRBV28; j_gene: TRBJ2-3; abundance: .; CDR3aa: CASSLLLAKASTDTQYF
v_gene: TRBV6-7; j_gene: TRBJ2-2; abundance: .; CDR3aa: CASSYSGFHTGELFF
v_gene: TRBV27; j_gene: TRBJ1-5; abundance: .; CDR3aa: CASSLSGQGGQPQHF
v_gene: TRBV9; j_gene: TRBJ2-1; abundance: once; CDR3aa: CASNEGGSNEQFF
v_gene: TRBV7-9; j_gene: TRBJ2-2; abundance: .; CDR3aa: CASSPGPSNTGELFF
v_gene: TRBV2; j_gene: TRBJ2-3; abundance: .; CDR3aa: CATAGGDTQYF
v_gene: TRBV27; j_gene: TRBJ2-1; abundance: once; CDR3aa: CASSAIGVSEFYEQFF
v_gene: TRBV13; j_gene: TRBJ2-7; abundance: .; CDR3aa: CASSLMTRGEQYF
v_gene: TRBV28; j_gene: TRBJ2-2; abundance: .; CDR3aa: CASGGDSHTGELFF
v_gene: TRBV28; j_gene: TRBJ2-7; abundance: .; CDR3aa: CASSLTPHRASHEQYF
v_gene: TRBV6-5; j_gene: TRBJ1-2; abundance: .; CDR3aa: CASRLDADYGYTF
v_gene: TRBV7-9; j_gene: TRBJ2-7; abundance: .; CDR3aa: CASSAGTSGRYEQYF
v_gene: TRBV25-1; j_gene: TRBJ2-7; abundance: .; CDR3aa: CASSESGRSYEQYF
v_gene: TRBV7-2; j_gene: TRBJ2-3; abundance: .; CDR3aa: CASRPQAAGEADTQYF
v_gene: TRBV6-5; j_gene: TRBJ2-3; abundance: .; CDR3aa: CASSSLLATWTDTQYF
v_gene: TRBV2; j_gene: TRBJ2-2; abundance: .; CDR3aa: CASNRPSGDTGELFF